These 15 T cell receptor beta chains were all obtained from the same sample, sequenced in a study of T cells in Graves' hyperthyroidism and ophthalmopathy. Amplified TCR beta CDR3 regions came from RNA transcripts. The TCR CDR3 was amplified in a first-round RT-PCR using the HTBI primer set. TCRdb reprocessed the multiplex PCR reads with MiXCR, giving one entry per CDR3 protein. The sample holds almost 600,000 distinct CDR3 sequences, approximately 44% seen once. Input material: peripheral blood or thyroid tissue (not recorded which). The receptors stem from a woman aged 18-35 years with Graves' hyperthyroidism.

The sample holds many counts of this clonotype. The rearrangement uses TRBV29-1 and TRBJ2-7, with D perhaps matching TRBD1 (6 bases). CDR3 length: 13 residues. Germline CDR1 is SQVTM and CDR2 is ANQGSEA. V dropped 7 bases and J dropped 2 bases, with 15 bases sitting between them. CDR3 in DNA: TGCAGCGCTGAGGGACATTCGACCTACGAGCAGTACTTC. As protein: CSAEGHSTYEQYF.

There are a few counts of this clonotype. A single base separates this from a much larger clone, so it may be a read error. The chain combines TRBV7-2 with TRBJ2-5, with D maybe TRBD2 (6 bases). Germline CDR1 is SGHTA and CDR2 is FQGNSA. CDR3 size: 14 residues. V was shortened by 5 bases and J by 7 bases, with 17 bases between the two germline ends. The CDR3 DNA sequence: TGTGCCAGCAGCCGCCGGGACTGGGAGAGGACCCAGTACTTC. It codes for CASSRRDWERTQYF. The full variable domain, rest sourced from reference TRBV7-2 and TRBJ2-5, is GAGVSQSPSNKVTEKGKDVELRCDPISGHTALYWYRQSLGQGLEFLIYFQGNSAPDKSGLPSDRFSAERTGGSVSTLTIQRTQQEDSAVYLCASSRRDWERTQYFGPGTRLLVL.

The chain has TRBV7-9 and TRBJ2-6, with TRBD2 as a possible D gene (5 bases). Germline lookup yields CDR1 SEHNR and CDR2 FQNEAQ (reference sequence). The length of the CDR3 is 16 residues. Deletions cut 10 bases from V and 3 bases from J, with 19 bases between. The CDR3 DNA reads TGTGCCATCAGTGCCCGGACTTCGGATGGGGCCAACGTCCTGACTTTC. This sequence encodes CAISARTSDGANVLTF. Full variable domain (rest looked up from reference TRBV7-9 and TRBJ2-6): DTGVSQNPRHKITKRGQNVTFRCDPISEHNRLYWYRQTLGQGPEFLTYFQNEAQLEKSRLLSDRFSAERPKGSFSTLEIQRTEQGDSAMYLCAISARTSDGANVLTFGAGSRLTVL.

The rearrangement joins TRBV7-3 to TRBJ2-1, with D hard to call. Deletions cut 2 bases from V and 5 bases from J, with 4 bases between. The germline V gene has CDR1 SGHTA and CDR2 FQGTGA. The length of the CDR3 is 12 residues. The CDR3: CASSLADNEQFF. The CDR3 DNA is TGTGCCAGCAGCTTAGCCGACAATGAGCAGTTCTTC.

There are many counts of this clonotype. The CDR3 loop reads CSSLGTEAFF. DNA for the CDR3: TGCAGCTCCCTGGGGACTGAAGCTTTCTTT. The V call is TRBV29-1, the J call TRBJ1-1; D gene ambiguous. CDR3 length: 10 amino acids. CDR1 is SQVTM, CDR2 ANQGSEA, per germline. Trimming left V 8 bases short and J 5 bases short, with 9 bases between.

This clonotype was seen at least ten times. The rearrangement joins TRBV19 to TRBJ1-5, with 7 bases fitting TRBD1. This CDR3 is built from 14 residues. V lost 5 bases to trimming and J lost 3 bases; unmatched junction nucleotides: 4. Per germline, CDR1 LNHDA and CDR2 SQIVND (reference sequence). The CDR3 coding sequence is TGTGCCAGTAGTCCCGGGACAGTCAATCAGCCCCAGCATTTT. Protein product: CASSPGTVNQPQHF.

With regard to this clonotype: A much larger clonotype is one base distant, so this may be a read error. The chain recombines TRBV24-1 with TRBJ2-7, with 9 nucleotides matching TRBD1. The CDR3 runs 13 residues. The V segment lost 9 bases and the J segment 4 bases; nucleotides outside the gene matches: 6. Germline CDR1 KGHDR, CDR2 SFDVKD. The CDR3 loop is CATHLDRGYEQYF. CDR3 nucleotide sequence: TGTGCCACCCACCTAGACAGGGGGTACGAGCAGTACTTC.

This clonotype has at least ten counts. The CDR3 region has the DNA TGTGCCAGTAACGGGCGGATGAACACTGAAGCTTTCTTT. This gives the protein CASNGRMNTEAFF. The J gene is TRBJ1-1, the V gene TRBV19, with no clear D. This CDR3 has 13 amino acids. The germline CDR1 and CDR2 sequences are LNHDA and SQIVND (reference sequence). V was trimmed by 7 bases and J by 0 bases, leaving 9 bases between them.

This clonotype has a count of ten or more. V and J are TRBV6-1 and TRBJ1-4; D is undetermined. Trimming took 8 bases from V and 10 from J, leaving 17 bases between them. Germline V CDR1 and CDR2: MNHNS, SASEGT. This CDR3 has 13 residues. The CDR3 region is CASVLEFGGKLFF. Written as DNA, the CDR3 is TGTGCCAGCGTGTTGGAGTTTGGCGGAAAACTGTTTTTT.

Comments on this clonotype: An end of the junction does not agree with germline; a read error may underlie this. The J gene is TRBJ2-5, the V gene TRBV20-1; D is unclear. The CDR3 has 11 amino acids. CDR1 is DFQATT and CDR2 is SNEGSKA in the germline V gene (reference sequence). The CDR3 region is CSARDQDTQYF. CDR3 DNA: TGCAGTGCTAGAGATCAAGACACCCAGTACTTC.

For this clonotype: With a much larger clone just one base away, this may be a read error. This likely comes from a read error, as the CDR3 has no conserved phenylalanine or tryptophan at its end. This chain links TRBV6-1 with TRBJ1-1; no clear D gene. Between the trimmed V and J ends, which lost 0 bases and 7 bases, there was a span of 12 bases. The CDR3 has 14 residues. The germline V gene has CDR1 MNHNS and CDR2 SASEGT. As DNA, the CDR3 is TGTGCCAGCAGTGAAGCTCTGGGGTTGATTGAAGCTTTCCTT. Residues: CASSEALGLIEAFL.

This clonotype occurred many times. J is TRBJ1-3 and V is TRBV7-2; 7 nucleotides match TRBD1. The V gene end was trimmed by 5 bases and the J gene end by 4 bases; junction bases not matched to a gene: 8. The CDR3 contains 15 residues. CDR1 is SGHTA, CDR2 FQGNSA, per germline. In nucleotides, the CDR3 is TGTGCCAGCAGCCCTACAGGGGCTCGCGGAAACACCATATATTTT. Translating it yields CASSPTGARGNTIYF.

This clonotype was recorded at least ten times. The V and J genes are TRBV20-1 and TRBJ1-6, with 10 bases lining up with TRBD1. CDR3 size: 16 residues. The junction had 6 bases not matched to a gene; V was cut back by 0 bases and J by 7 bases. Per the germline V gene, CDR1 is DFQATT and CDR2 is SNEGSKA (reference sequence). The CDR3 DNA reads as TGCAGTGCTAGAGATAAGACAGGGGGCGGGAATTCACCCCTCCACTTT. Amino acid sequence: CSARDKTGGGNSPLHF.

This clonotype was picked up many times. This chain uses TRBV19 with TRBJ2-2; maybe TRBD2 (6 bases). Germline V gene data show CDR1 as LNHDA and CDR2 as SQIVND (reference sequence). This CDR3 region has 14 residues. Trimming removed 7 bases from V and 0 bases from J, with 9 bases in between. The CDR3 is CASTRGPNTGELFF. In DNA, the CDR3 is TGTGCCAGTACGCGGGGTCCGAACACCGGGGAGCTGTTTTTT.

This chain connects TRBV2 to TRBJ2-7; 10 nucleotides match TRBD2. Germline V lookup: CDR1 SNHLY, CDR2 FYNNEI. The length of the CDR3 is 16 residues. After removal of 10 bases from V and 0 bases from J, the junction contained 12 bases not matched to a gene. CDR3 residues: CANLPGLASSSYEQYF. The CDR3 DNA is TGTGCCAACCTGCCGGGACTAGCGTCCTCCTCCTACGAGCAGTACTTC.